This T cell receptor (beta chain) was recorded in a study of CD8 T cells in Susac syndrome. CD8+ and CD4+ T cells circulating in blood were sequenced for TCR beta. While serving as controls, healthy donors were matched for age and sex. Negative magnetic isolation gave CD8+ and CD4+ cells; FACS enriched CD8+ TEMRA. Germline CDR1 and CDR2: SNHLY and FYNNEI. V was trimmed by 7 bases and J by 3 bases, leaving 16 bases between them. The CDR3 is 16 residues long. Random hexamers served to reverse transcribe roughly 0.5 to 1 ug RNA. An immunoSEQ multiplex PCR generated amplified TCR beta CDR3 products spanning 54 Vbeta and 13 Jbeta. TCRdb re-analysed the immunoSEQ multiplex PCR reads in MiXCR, keeping a single row per CDR3 protein. Altogether fewer than 250,000 distinct CDR3 sequences are present, approximately 95% being singletons, with the ten largest covering about 0.1%.

The material sequenced was CD4+ T cells from PBMCs. J is TRBJ2-6 and V is TRBV2; a weak D match, TRBD1 (6 bases). This TCR came from a human donor in good health. This CDR3 is CASTVPGALGANVLTF. DNA of the CDR3: TGTGCCAGCACCGTACCAGGGGCGCTTGGGGCCAACGTCCTGACTTTC.